These 12 T cell receptor beta chains came from one sample sequenced in a study of T cells in Graves' hyperthyroidism and ophthalmopathy. RNA transcripts were the template for amplifying TCR beta CDR3 regions. First-round RT-PCR of the TCR CDR3 relied on the HTBI primer set. Via MiXCR, TCRdb re-called the multiplex PCR reads, giving one row per CDR3 protein. The sample consists of approximately 740,000 distinct CDR3 sequences, 13% to 15% of them appearing once. Sequenced: blood. The receptor source for this set is a young woman with Graves' hyperthyroidism.

This clonotype was detected a few times. This chain joins TRBV14 and TRBJ1-2, with D tentatively TRBD1 (5 bases). The germline V and J ends were trimmed by 5 bases and 6 bases, with 13 bases remaining between them. CDR3 length: 13 residues. In germline, CDR1 is SGHDN, CDR2 FVKESK. The CDR3 is CASSLTAENGYTF. The CDR3 DNA sequence: TGTGCCAGCAGCTTGACAGCGGAGAATGGCTACACCTTC.

Ten or more counts support this clonotype. The rearrangement links TRBV11-3 to TRBJ2-3; 7 bases align to TRBD1. The V gene's germline CDR1 is SGHNT and CDR2 YENEEA. The CDR3 has 14 amino acids. Germline trimming cut 4 bases from V and 4 bases from J; bases unmatched to any gene: 5. The CDR3 loop is CASSSRDSPDTQYF. The CDR3 nucleotides are TGTGCCAGCAGCTCGAGGGACAGTCCAGATACGCAGTATTTT.

There are many counts of this clonotype. V gene TRBV20-1 combines with J gene TRBJ1-1, with a weak D call TRBD1 (6 bases). CDR1 is DFQATT, CDR2 SNEGSKA, per germline (reference sequence). The CDR3 is 14 amino acids. With 0 bases removed from V and 5 bases from J, the gap between germline ends came to 13 bases. DNA of the CDR3: TGCAGTGCTAGAGATACAGGGTGGCGAACTGAAGCTTTCTTT. This sequence encodes CSARDTGWRTEAFF.

This clonotype showed up many times. J is TRBJ1-2 and V is TRBV28; D is ambiguous. V lost 6 bases and J lost 3, with 8 bases in between. This CDR3 spans 12 amino acids. Germline V gives CDR1 MDHEN, CDR2 SYDVKM. The CDR3 nucleotides read TGTGCCAGCAGAGCAGAGTACTATGGCTACACCTTC. Protein product: CASRAEYYGYTF.

This clonotype was counted many times. The chain links TRBV14 to TRBJ2-3, with 11 bases fitting TRBD2. Germline-derived CDR1 and CDR2 are SGHDN and FVKESK. The CDR3 has 17 residues. V shed 4 bases, J shed 3 bases, and the junction held 9 bases outside the gene matches. The CDR3 nucleotides are TGTGCCAGCAGCCTCTTTGCGGCTAGCGGGAGGACAGATACGCAGTATTTT. It encodes CASSLFAASGRTDTQYF. The whole variable domain, filled in from reference TRBV14 and TRBJ2-3, reads EAGVTQFPSHSVIEKGQTVTLRCDPISGHDNLYWYRRVMGKEIKFLLHFVKESKQDESGMPNNRFLAERTGGTYSTLKVQPAELEDSGVYFCASSLFAASGRTDTQYFGPGTRLTVL.

This clonotype was seen ten or more times. CDR3 nucleotides: TGCAGCGTCGTCGGCGGACTAGCGGGAGATGGGCAGTTCTTC. Its protein is CSVVGGLAGDGQFF. The chain combines TRBV29-1 with TRBJ2-1; 13 nucleotides align to TRBD2. The V gene end was trimmed by 6 bases and the J gene end by 12 bases; junction bases not matched to a gene: 11. CDR3 length: 14 residues. Germline V gene sequence: CDR1 SQVTM, CDR2 ANQGSEA.

Of note for this clonotype: The junction does not match germline at one end; this may be a read error. CDR3 amino acids: CASSASGLAGVQATQYF. For the CDR3, the DNA is TGCGCCAGCAGCGCCTCGGGACTAGCGGGAGTCCAAGCGACCCAGTACTTC. The rearrangement uses TRBV5-1 and TRBJ2-5; 14 positions agree with TRBD2. This CDR3 spans 17 amino acids. Germline V gene lookup returns CDR1 SGHRS and CDR2 YFSETQ.

This clonotype was seen at least ten times. The rearrangement joins TRBV2 to TRBJ2-3; 16 bases are a match to TRBD2. The CDR3 has 16 amino acids. From germline, CDR1 is SNHLY and CDR2 FYNNEI. V was pared by 8 bases and J by 4 bases, with 6 bases of the junction left unmatched. CDR3 residues: CASGTSGRAPADTQYF. In DNA, the CDR3 is TGTGCCAGCGGGACTAGCGGGAGGGCCCCCGCAGATACGCAGTATTTT.

V and J are TRBV30 and TRBJ2-4; D may be TRBD2 (6 bases). CDR1 is GTSNPN and CDR2 is SVGIG in the germline V gene (reference sequence). The CDR3 is 15 amino acids. Trimming removed 1 base at V and 1 base at J, with 11 bases between. The CDR3 reads CAWSEGGFAKNIQYF. As DNA, the CDR3 is TGTGCCTGGAGTGAAGGAGGGTTCGCCAAAAACATTCAGTACTTC.

With respect to this clonotype: The junction and the germline gene differ at one end; a read error may be behind it. V usage is TRBV12-3 or TRBV12-4 and J usage is TRBJ2-4; TRBD2 might be the D (5 bases). CDR3 length equals 14 residues. For the CDR3, the DNA is TGTGCCAGCAGTTTTTCCCTAGCCAAAAACGTTCAGTACTTC. This translates into CASSFSLAKNVQYF.

This clonotype was recorded at least ten times. The chain is built from TRBV7-2 and TRBJ1-5; no reliable D call. The CDR3 is 12 residues long. CDR1 and CDR2 from the germline V gene are SGHTA and FQGNSA. V lost 1 base and J 4 bases, leaving 2 bases between the germline ends. CDR3 loop: CASSLVNQPQHF. The CDR3 DNA reads TGTGCCAGCAGCTTAGTGAATCAGCCCCAGCATTTT.

The chain is built from TRBV10-3 and TRBJ2-7; 9 bases agree with TRBD1. Looked up from germline, CDR1 is ENHRY and CDR2 is SYGVKD. V dropped 2 bases and J dropped 3; count of bases not matched to a gene: 5. This CDR3 is built from 15 residues. CDR3 DNA sequence: TGTGCCATCAGTGAGGGGACAGGGAAGGTCTACGAGCAGTACTTC. Amino acid sequence: CAISEGTGKVYEQYF.